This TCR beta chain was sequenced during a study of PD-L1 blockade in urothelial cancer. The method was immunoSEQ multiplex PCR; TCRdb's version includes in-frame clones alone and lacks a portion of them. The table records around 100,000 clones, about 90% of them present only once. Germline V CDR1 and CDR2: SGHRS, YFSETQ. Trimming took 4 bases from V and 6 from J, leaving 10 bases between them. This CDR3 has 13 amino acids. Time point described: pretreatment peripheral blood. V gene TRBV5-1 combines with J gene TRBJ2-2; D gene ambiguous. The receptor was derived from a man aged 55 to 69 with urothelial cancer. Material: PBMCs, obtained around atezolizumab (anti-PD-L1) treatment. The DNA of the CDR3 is TGCGCCAGCAGCCCCTTTGAGTCCGGGGAGCTGTTTTTT. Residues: CASSPFESGELFF.